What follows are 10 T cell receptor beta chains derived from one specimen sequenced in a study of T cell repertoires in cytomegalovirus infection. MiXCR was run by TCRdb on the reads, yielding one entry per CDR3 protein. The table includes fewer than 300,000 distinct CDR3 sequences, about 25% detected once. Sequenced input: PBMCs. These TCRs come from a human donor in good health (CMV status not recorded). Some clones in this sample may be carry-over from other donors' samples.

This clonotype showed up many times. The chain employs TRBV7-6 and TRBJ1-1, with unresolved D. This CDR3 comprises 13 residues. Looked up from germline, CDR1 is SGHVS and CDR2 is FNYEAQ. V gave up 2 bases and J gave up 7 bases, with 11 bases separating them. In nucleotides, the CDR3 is TGTGCCAGCAGCTTAATAGCAGGCAATGAAGCTTTCTTT. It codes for CASSLIAGNEAFF.

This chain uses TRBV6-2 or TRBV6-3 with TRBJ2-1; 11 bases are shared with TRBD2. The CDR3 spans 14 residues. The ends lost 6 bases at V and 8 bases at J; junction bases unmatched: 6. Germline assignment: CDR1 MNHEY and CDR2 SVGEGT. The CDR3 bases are TGTGCCAGCAGCTATAGCGGGAGGGAACATGAGCAGTTCTTC. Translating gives CASSYSGREHEQFF.

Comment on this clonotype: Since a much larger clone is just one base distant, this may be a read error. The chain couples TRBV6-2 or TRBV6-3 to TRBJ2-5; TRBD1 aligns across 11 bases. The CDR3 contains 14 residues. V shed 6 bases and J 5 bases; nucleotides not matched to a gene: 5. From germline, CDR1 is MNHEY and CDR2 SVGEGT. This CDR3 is CASRRTGGRETQYF. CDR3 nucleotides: TGTGCCAGCAGACGGACAGGGGGCCGGGAGACCCAGTACTTC.

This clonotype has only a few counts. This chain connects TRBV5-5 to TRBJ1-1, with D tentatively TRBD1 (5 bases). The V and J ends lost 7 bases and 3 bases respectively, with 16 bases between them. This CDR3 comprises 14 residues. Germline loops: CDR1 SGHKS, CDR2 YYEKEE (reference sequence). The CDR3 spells CASRTGAWDTEAFF. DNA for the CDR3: TGTGCCAGCCGTACCGGGGCATGGGACACTGAAGCTTTCTTT.

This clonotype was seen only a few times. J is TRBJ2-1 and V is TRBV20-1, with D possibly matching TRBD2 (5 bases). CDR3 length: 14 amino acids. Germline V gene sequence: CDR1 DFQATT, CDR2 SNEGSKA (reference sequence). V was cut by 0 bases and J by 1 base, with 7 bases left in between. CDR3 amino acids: CSARDRGSYNEQFF. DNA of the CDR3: TGCAGTGCTAGAGATCGGGGATCCTACAATGAGCAGTTCTTC.

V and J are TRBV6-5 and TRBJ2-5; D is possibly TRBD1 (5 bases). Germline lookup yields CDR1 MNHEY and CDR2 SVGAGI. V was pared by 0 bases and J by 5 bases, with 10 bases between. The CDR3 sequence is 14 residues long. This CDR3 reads CASSYSQGGETQYF. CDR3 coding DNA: TGTGCCAGCAGTTACTCCCAGGGTGGGGAGACCCAGTACTTC.

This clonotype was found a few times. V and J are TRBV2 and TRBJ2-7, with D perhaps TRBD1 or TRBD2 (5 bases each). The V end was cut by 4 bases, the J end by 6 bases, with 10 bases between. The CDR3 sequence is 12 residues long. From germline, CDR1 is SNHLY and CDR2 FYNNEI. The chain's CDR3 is CASSGDVFEQYF. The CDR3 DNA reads TGTGCCAGCAGTGGGGACGTCTTCGAGCAGTACTTC.

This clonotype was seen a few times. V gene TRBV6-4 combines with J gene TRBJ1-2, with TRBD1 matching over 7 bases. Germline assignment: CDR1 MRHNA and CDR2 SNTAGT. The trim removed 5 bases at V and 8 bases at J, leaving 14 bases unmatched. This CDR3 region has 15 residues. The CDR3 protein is CASSIDSGGTMGYTF. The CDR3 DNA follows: TGTGCCAGCAGTATCGATTCAGGGGGAACTATGGGCTACACCTTC.

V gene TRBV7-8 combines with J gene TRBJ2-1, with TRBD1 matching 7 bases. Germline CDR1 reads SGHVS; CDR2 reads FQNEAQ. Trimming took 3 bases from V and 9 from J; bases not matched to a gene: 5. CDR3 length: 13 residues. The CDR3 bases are TGTGCCAGCAGCTTCAACAGGGGAGCTGAGCAGTTCTTC. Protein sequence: CASSFNRGAEQFF.

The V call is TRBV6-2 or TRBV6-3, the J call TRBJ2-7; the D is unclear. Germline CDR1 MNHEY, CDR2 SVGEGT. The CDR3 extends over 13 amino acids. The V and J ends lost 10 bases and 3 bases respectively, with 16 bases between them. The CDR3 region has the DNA TGTGCCATCCACCGTACGGGCTTCTACGAGCAGTACTTC. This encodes CAIHRTGFYEQYF.